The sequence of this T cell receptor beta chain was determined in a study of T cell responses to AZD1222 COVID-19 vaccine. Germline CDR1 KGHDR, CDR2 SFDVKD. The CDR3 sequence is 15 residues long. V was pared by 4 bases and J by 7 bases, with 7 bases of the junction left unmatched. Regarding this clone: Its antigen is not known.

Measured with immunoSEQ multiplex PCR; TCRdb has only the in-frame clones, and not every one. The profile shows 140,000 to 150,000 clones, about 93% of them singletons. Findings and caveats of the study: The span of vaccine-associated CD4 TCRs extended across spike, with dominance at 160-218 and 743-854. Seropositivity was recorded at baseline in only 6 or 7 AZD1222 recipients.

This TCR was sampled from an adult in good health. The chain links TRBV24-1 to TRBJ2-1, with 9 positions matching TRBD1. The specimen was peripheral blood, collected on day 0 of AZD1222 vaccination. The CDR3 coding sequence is TGTGCCACCAGTGAAGAGACAGGGGGAATGAATGAGCAGTTCTTC. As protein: CATSEETGGMNEQFF.